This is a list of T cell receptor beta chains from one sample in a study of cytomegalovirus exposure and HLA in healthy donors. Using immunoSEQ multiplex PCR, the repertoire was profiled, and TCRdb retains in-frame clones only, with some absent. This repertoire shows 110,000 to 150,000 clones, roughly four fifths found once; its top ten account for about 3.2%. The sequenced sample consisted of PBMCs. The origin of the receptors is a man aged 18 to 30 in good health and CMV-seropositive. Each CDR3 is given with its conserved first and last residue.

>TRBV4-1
CASSQVAGSNYGYTF
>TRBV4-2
CASSQGGSGRTSYNEQFF
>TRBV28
CASSFRGSYSYPEQFF
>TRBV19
CASSLPSGTGDTGELFF
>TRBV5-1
CASRPGTEFYEQYF
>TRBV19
CASSIELAYEQYF
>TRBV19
CASRGGGGTDTQYF
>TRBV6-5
CASSYLGTGAYEQYF
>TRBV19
CASSIDWGQGVNVLTF
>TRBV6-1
CASSARTGFNYGYTF
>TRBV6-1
CASSQGTGNTIYF
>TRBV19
CASSIYGGTNNEQFF
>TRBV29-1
CSVLRGGELFF
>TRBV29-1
CSVEMAKKGRETQYF
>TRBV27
CASSSQEPLLYEQYF
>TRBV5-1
CASRSSGQGETEAFF
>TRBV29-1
CSVAGTLSTDTQYF
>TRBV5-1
CASSFPDTSGSSYEQYF
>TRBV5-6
CASSFASWGTGGGYTF
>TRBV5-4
CASSLGGGDYGYTF
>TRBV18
CASSLSVPPYNEQFF
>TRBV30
CAWSHSLTGESYEQYF
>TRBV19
CASSIDPLRTNTEAFF
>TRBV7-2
CASSTRTGYNEQFF
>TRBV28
CASSLYRGGSNQPQHF
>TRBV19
CASSIRRTGGPNTEAFF
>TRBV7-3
CASSFLAGLTGELFF
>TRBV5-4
CASSLWQGDNEQFF
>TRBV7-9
CASSPGLAGGPGLETQYF
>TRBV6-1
CASSEEGTYGYTF
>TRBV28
CASFGSGWGRGQPQHF